The 32 T cell receptor beta chains in this list originate from one sample, sequenced in a study of T cells after yellow fever vaccination. TCRdb reprocessed the 5' RACE reads via MiXCR and lists one record per CDR3 protein. The data hold 250,000 to 400,000 distinct CDR3 sequences, with over 3.5% observed a single time. The sequences come from PBMCs, collected 15 days after the yellow fever booster vaccination. The receptors were sampled from a man aged 18 to 29 who received the YFV17D yellow fever vaccine.

This clonotype was recorded at least ten times. The V and J genes are TRBV5-1 and TRBJ1-1; D perhaps matches TRBD1 (6 bases). From germline, CDR1 is SGHRS and CDR2 YFSETQ. CDR3 length: 16 amino acids. The V end was cut by 4 bases, the J end by 4 bases, with 20 bases between. The CDR3 loop reads CASSLPSGARGTEAFF. As DNA, the CDR3 is TGCGCCAGCAGCCTACCCTCAGGGGCCCGGGGCACTGAAGCTTTCTTT.

This clonotype occurred many times. The chain joins TRBV5-1 to TRBJ2-3; possibly TRBD1 for D (5 bases). This CDR3 comprises 16 residues. V was trimmed by 4 bases and J by 0 bases, leaving 15 bases between them. Germline assignment: CDR1 SGHRS and CDR2 YFSETQ. The CDR3: CASSVTTDTSTDTQYF. CDR3 nucleotides: TGCGCCAGCAGCGTGACGACAGACACTAGCACAGATACGCAGTATTTT.

J is TRBJ1-2 and V is TRBV6-2 or TRBV6-3; 7 nucleotides align to TRBD1. Germline CDR1 and CDR2: MNHEY and SVGEGT. The CDR3 length is 13 residues. V lost 8 bases, J lost 6 bases, and 9 bases stayed unmatched. The CDR3 region is CASGSQGFHGYTF. For the CDR3, the DNA is TGTGCCAGCGGCTCACAGGGGTTCCATGGCTACACCTTC.

This clonotype was picked up many times. The J gene is TRBJ2-1, the V gene TRBV12-3 or TRBV12-4, with D perhaps being TRBD1 or TRBD2 (5 bases each). V dropped 6 bases and J dropped 6 bases, with 21 bases sitting between them. This CDR3 is built from 16 residues. CDR3 coding DNA: TGTGCCAGCAGCCTCTCCCAGGGTATTAGCGCCAATGAGCAGTTCTTC. Translating gives CASSLSQGISANEQFF.

This clonotype was counted at least ten times. The chain couples TRBV5-1 to TRBJ1-5; D is undetermined. V shed 4 bases and J shed 2 bases, with 13 bases lying between them. The CDR3 is 15 residues long. Germline CDR1 SGHRS, CDR2 YFSETQ. The CDR3 bases are TGCGCCAGCAGCGAGGGATCCCGGGGCAATCAGCCCCAGCATTTT. Protein product: CASSEGSRGNQPQHF.

The chain has TRBV5-1 and TRBJ2-3; D is undetermined. V shed 7 bases and J shed 8 bases, with 11 bases lying between them. The germline CDR1 and CDR2 sequences are SGHRS and YFSETQ. CDR3 length: 11 amino acids. CDR3 in amino acids: CASYPPGTQYF. In DNA, the CDR3 is TGCGCCAGCTACCCCCCGGGTACGCAGTATTTT.

This clonotype was recorded many times. V usage is TRBV7-2 and J usage is TRBJ2-3, with TRBD2 matching over 11 bases. Germline V lookup: CDR1 SGHTA, CDR2 FQGNSA. The length of the CDR3 is 17 residues. The V segment lost 5 bases and the J segment 5 bases; nucleotides outside the gene matches: 12. In nucleotides, the CDR3 is TGTGCCAGCAGCCCGAAGGGACTAGCGGCCCTGGGAGATACGCAGTATTTT. This encodes CASSPKGLAALGDTQYF.

This clonotype has at least ten counts. The chain has TRBV4-1 and TRBJ1-1; possible D gene TRBD1, 6 bases. This CDR3 is 15 amino acids long. V was cut by 1 base and J by 7 bases, with 16 bases left in between. Germline assignment: CDR1 MGHRA and CDR2 YSYEKL. The CDR3 spells CASSQGPGHRGEAFF. CDR3 bases: TGCGCCAGCAGCCAAGGACCGGGACACCGTGGTGAAGCTTTCTTT.

With respect to this clonotype: Since the CDR3 does not end with the conserved phenylalanine or tryptophan, this likely comes from a read error. V usage is TRBV6-2 or TRBV6-3 and J usage is TRBJ2-6; 8 positions agree with TRBD1. The J segment lost 0 bases and the V segment lost 7 bases, leaving 5 bases of the junction unmatched. CDR3 length: 16 residues. CDR1 is MNHEY and CDR2 is SVGEGT in the germline V gene. The CDR3 spells CASMDRVSSGANVLTS. Written as DNA, the CDR3 is TGTGCCAGCATGGACAGGGTGAGCTCTGGGGCCAACGTCCTGACTTCC.

This chain connects TRBV5-1 to TRBJ1-3, with 7 bases identical to TRBD1. The V and J ends lost 4 bases and 2 bases, in that order; junction bases with no gene match: 6. This CDR3 contains 15 residues. CDR1 SGHRS and CDR2 YFSETQ come from the germline V gene. The CDR3, as DNA: TGCGCCAGCAGCCAGGGGGGAGCCACTGGAAACACCATATATTTT. Translated, it gives CASSQGGATGNTIYF. Based on the CDR3 plus reference TRBV5-1 and TRBJ1-3, the full variable domain is KAGVTQTPRYLIKTRGQQVTLSCSPISGHRSVSWYQQTPGQGLQFLFEYFSETQRNKGNFPGRFSGRQFSNSRSEMNVSTLELGDSALYLCASSQGGATGNTIYFGEGSWLTVV.

The chain uses TRBV4-3 and TRBJ2-1; no definite D call. The CDR3 covers 15 residues. V was trimmed by 0 bases and J by 0 bases, leaving 6 bases between them. Germline-derived CDR1 and CDR2 are LGHNA and YSLEER. As DNA, the CDR3 is TGCGCCAGCAGCCAAGATTCAGCCTCCTACAATGAGCAGTTCTTC. As protein: CASSQDSASYNEQFF.

V gene TRBV3-1 combines with J gene TRBJ2-4; D is unclear. This CDR3 region has 11 residues. Trimming took off 0 bases at V and 12 bases at J, with 6 bases between the two ends. Germline V gene sequence: CDR1 LGHDT, CDR2 YNNKEL (reference sequence). CDR3 in amino acids: CASSQDGAQYF. The CDR3 DNA follows: TGTGCCAGCAGCCAAGATGGCGCTCAGTACTTC.

Ten or more counts support this clonotype. V gene TRBV5-1 combines with J gene TRBJ2-7, with 8 positions matching TRBD1. The CDR3 length is 13 residues. V dropped 8 bases and J dropped 5; count of bases not matched to a gene: 9. Germline V CDR1 and CDR2: SGHRS, YFSETQ. The CDR3 protein is CASTETGADEQYF. DNA of the CDR3: TGCGCCAGTACCGAGACAGGGGCTGACGAGCAGTACTTC.

The chain joins TRBV18 to TRBJ2-1; the D call may be TRBD1 or TRBD2 (7 bases each). This CDR3 comprises 15 residues. Germline V gene data show CDR1 as KGHSH and CDR2 as LQKENI. Trimming stripped 0 bases from V and 8 bases from J, with 14 bases between. CDR3 protein: CASSPPGQGGYEQFF. The CDR3 nucleotides are TGTGCCAGCTCACCACCGGGGCAGGGGGGGTATGAGCAGTTCTTC.

This clonotype was seen a handful of times. V gene TRBV7-3 combines with J gene TRBJ2-5; 7 bases are a match to TRBD2. Germline trimming cut 5 bases from V and 4 bases from J; bases unmatched to any gene: 16. The V gene's germline CDR1 is SGHTA and CDR2 FQGTGA. The CDR3 contains 17 residues. CDR3 amino acids: CASSVKRFSGRGETQYF. CDR3 DNA sequence: TGTGCCAGCAGCGTAAAAAGGTTTAGCGGGCGCGGAGAGACCCAGTACTTC.

This clonotype was counted ten times or more. This rearrangement joins TRBV7-2 to TRBJ2-3, with 9 bases aligning to TRBD2. The CDR3 runs 16 residues. V was clipped by 1 base and J by 2 bases; unmatched bases: 4. The germline gives CDR1 SGHTA, CDR2 FQGNSA. The CDR3 nucleotides read TGTGCCAGCAGCTTAGTAGGCGGGGGGGACACAGATACGCAGTATTTT. Its translation is CASSLVGGGDTDTQYF.

This clonotype was seen at least ten times. The chain uses TRBV7-2 and TRBJ2-5; TRBD1 might be the D (6 bases). Trimming removed 8 bases at V and 5 bases at J, with 9 bases between. CDR3 size: 11 residues. Germline loops: CDR1 SGHTA, CDR2 FQGNSA. CDR3 region: CASLRGETQYF. The CDR3 DNA follows: TGTGCCAGCCTGAGGGGGGAGACCCAGTACTTC.

Only a few counts were recorded for this clonotype. This chain links TRBV5-1 with TRBJ2-7; D unresolved. The CDR3 runs 14 residues. The V end lost 0 bases, the J end lost 6 bases, and 13 bases lay between the germline ends. In germline, CDR1 is SGHRS, CDR2 YFSETQ. CDR3 sequence (DNA): TGCGCCAGCAGCTTGGTCCGTACCCCCCGCGAGCAGTACTTC. Its translation: CASSLVRTPREQYF.

The CDR3 sequence is CASSIQGERRQPQHF. CDR3 in DNA: TGTGCCAGCAGTATACAGGGAGAACGGCGGCAGCCCCAGCATTTT. The V call is TRBV5-5, the J call TRBJ1-5; D is perhaps TRBD1 (6 bases). Germline V gives CDR1 SGHKS, CDR2 YYEKEE (reference sequence). The CDR3 extends over 15 amino acids. V dropped 5 bases and J dropped 7 bases, with 19 bases sitting between them.

The rearrangement joins TRBV11-2 to TRBJ1-1; D is uncertain. This CDR3 comprises 14 residues. From germline, CDR1 is SGHAT and CDR2 FQNNGV. Trimming cost V 2 bases and J 0 bases, with 7 bases left between them. CDR3 bases: TGTGCCAGCAGCTTATCGCCCGTGAACACTGAAGCTTTCTTT. It is translated as CASSLSPVNTEAFF.

This sequence joins TRBV5-1 and TRBJ1-1; D unclear. Germline assignment: CDR1 SGHRS and CDR2 YFSETQ. Trimming pared 4 bases from V and 1 base from J, leaving 8 bases between. The length of the CDR3 is 13 residues. The CDR3 here is CASSVLPNTEAFF. The DNA for the CDR3 is TGCGCCAGCAGCGTGCTTCCGAACACTGAAGCTTTCTTT.

Ten or more counts support this clonotype. The J gene is TRBJ2-1, the V gene TRBV4-3; 8 bases agree with TRBD2. Germline loops: CDR1 LGHNA, CDR2 YSLEER. The CDR3 consists of 20 residues. Germline trimming cut 2 bases from V and 0 bases from J; bases unmatched to any gene: 15. The CDR3 sequence is CASSQYLAGTQMSSYNEQFF. CDR3 DNA sequence: TGCGCCAGCAGCCAATACCTAGCGGGTACACAAATGAGCTCCTACAATGAGCAGTTCTTC.

This clonotype appeared many times. V and J are TRBV15 and TRBJ1-2; tentatively, D is TRBD1 (5 bases). The V end was cut by 9 bases, the J end by 5 bases, with 19 bases between. The CDR3 has 14 residues. CDR1 is LNHNV and CDR2 is YYDKDF in the germline V gene (reference sequence). The CDR3 DNA follows: TGTGCCACAAGGAATTGGGGGACCAGATATGGCTACACCTTC. Translation gives CATRNWGTRYGYTF.

This clonotype has at least ten counts. The V and J genes are TRBV5-1 and TRBJ1-5, with D uncertain. Germline V CDR1 and CDR2: SGHRS, YFSETQ. The V gene lost 0 bases and the J gene lost 6 bases, with 13 bases spanning the gap. This CDR3 has 15 residues. CDR3 bases: TGCGCCAGCAGCTTGGAAGGGTATTCGCCTCAGCCCCAGCATTTT. Amino acid sequence: CASSLEGYSPQPQHF.

This clonotype appeared a few times. The chain uses TRBV5-1 and TRBJ2-2, with D perhaps matching TRBD1 (5 bases). The germline CDR1 and CDR2 sequences are SGHRS and YFSETQ. V dropped 0 bases and J dropped 6 bases, with 21 bases sitting between them. CDR3 size: 18 residues. The DNA of the CDR3 is TGCGCCAGCAGCTTGGTTTTGGCGGACAATTACTTCGCCGGGGAGCTGTTTTTT. Protein product: CASSLVLADNYFAGELFF.

In this sample, this clonotype turned up many times. This sequence joins TRBV10-3 and TRBJ2-1; 8 nucleotides align to TRBD2. V lost 10 bases and J lost 4; bases outside the gene matches: 6. The CDR3 sequence is 13 residues long. Germline V CDR1 and CDR2: ENHRY, SYGVKD. The CDR3 nucleotides are TGTGCCACCGGAACTAGCGGATACAATGAGCAGTTCTTC. Its translation: CATGTSGYNEQFF.

The chain has TRBV7-9 and TRBJ1-2; 10 nucleotides align to TRBD1. The CDR3 totals 14 residues. Germline trimming cut 5 bases from V and 5 bases from J; bases unmatched to any gene: 5. Germline loops: CDR1 SEHNR, CDR2 FQNEAQ (reference sequence). CDR3 DNA sequence: TGTGCCAGCAGCACCGGGACAGGGGAGTATGGCTACACCTTC. This sequence encodes CASSTGTGEYGYTF.

This clonotype was detected a few times. J is TRBJ2-1 and V is TRBV11-2, with TRBD2 identical over 10 bases. Losses at the gene ends were 5 bases for V and 10 bases for J; bases not matched to a gene: 14. The CDR3 covers 16 residues. Germline V lookup: CDR1 SGHAT, CDR2 FQNNGV. This CDR3 reads CASSPLAGFGMGEQFF. DNA of the CDR3: TGTGCCAGCAGCCCACTAGCGGGGTTCGGGATGGGGGAGCAGTTCTTC.

The chain employs TRBV2 and TRBJ1-5, with D possibly matching TRBD1 (6 bases). Germline assignment: CDR1 SNHLY and CDR2 FYNNEI. This CDR3 has 12 residues. The V gene lost 3 bases and the J gene lost 8 bases, with 8 bases spanning the gap. In DNA form, the CDR3 reads TGTGCCAGCAGTGACCCAGGGGAGCCCCAGCATTTT. Translating it yields CASSDPGEPQHF.

This clonotype was detected ten times or more. The chain has TRBV9 and TRBJ1-1; no reliable D call. The V and J ends lost 0 bases and 3 bases respectively, with 9 bases between them. The CDR3 sequence is 14 residues long. Germline-derived CDR1 and CDR2 are SGDLS and YYNGEE. The CDR3 bases are TGTGCCAGCAGCGTAGGGACCAGAGACACTGAAGCTTTCTTT. Protein: CASSVGTRDTEAFF.

This clonotype turned up a few times. This chain joins TRBV18 and TRBJ2-5; no definite D call. CDR1 KGHSH and CDR2 LQKENI come from the germline V gene. The CDR3 sequence is 12 residues long. The V and J ends lost 3 bases and 4 bases respectively, with 6 bases between them. The CDR3 protein is CASSPRPETQYF. The CDR3 nucleotides are TGTGCCAGCTCACCGAGGCCAGAGACCCAGTACTTC.

This clonotype was counted only a few times. The rearrangement links TRBV10-2 to TRBJ2-5; 13 bases fit TRBD2. Trimming took 3 bases from V and 0 from J; bases not matched to a gene: 4. The germline gives CDR1 WSHSY, CDR2 SAAADI. The CDR3 is 17 residues long. The CDR3 DNA sequence: TGCGCCAGCAGTGATCCCACTAGCGGGAGGGACCAAGAGACCCAGTACTTC. Translated, it gives CASSDPTSGRDQETQYF.